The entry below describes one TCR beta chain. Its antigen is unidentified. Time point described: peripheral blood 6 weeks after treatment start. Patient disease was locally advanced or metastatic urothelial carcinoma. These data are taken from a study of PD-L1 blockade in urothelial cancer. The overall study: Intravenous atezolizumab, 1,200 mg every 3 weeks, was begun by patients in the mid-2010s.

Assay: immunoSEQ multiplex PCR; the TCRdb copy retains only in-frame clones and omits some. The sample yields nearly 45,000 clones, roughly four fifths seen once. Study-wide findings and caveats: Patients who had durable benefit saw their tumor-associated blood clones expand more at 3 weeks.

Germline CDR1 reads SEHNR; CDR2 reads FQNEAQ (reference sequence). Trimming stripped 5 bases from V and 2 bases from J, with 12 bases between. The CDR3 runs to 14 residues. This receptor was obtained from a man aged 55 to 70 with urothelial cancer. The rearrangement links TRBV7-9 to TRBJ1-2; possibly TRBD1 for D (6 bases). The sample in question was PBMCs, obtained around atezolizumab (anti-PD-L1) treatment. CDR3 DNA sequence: TGTGCCAGCAGCCCGACAGGTGGGAACTATGGCTACACCTTC. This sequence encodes CASSPTGGNYGYTF.